This T cell receptor (beta chain) was profiled in a study of T cell changes during pregnancy in multiple sclerosis. Using immunoSEQ multiplex PCR, the repertoire was profiled, and TCRdb retains in-frame clones only, with some absent. The sample includes roughly 100,000 clones, roughly 90% seen only once; the top ten take 1.5% to 2%. This CDR3 spans 13 amino acids. Trimming removed 3 bases from V and 8 bases from J, with 13 bases in between. From germline, CDR1 is PRHDT and CDR2 FYEKMQ (reference sequence). The sample here was peripheral blood, taken after pregnancy. The receptor comes from a female donor with multiple sclerosis, enrolled in a pregnancy study. The rearrangement uses TRBV13 and TRBJ1-1; unclear D gene. CDR3 residues: CASSLRGKLEAFF. The CDR3 DNA reads as TGTGCCAGCAGCTTGAGAGGAAAATTGGAAGCTTTCTTT.